The 18 T cell receptor beta chains presented below share a single source sample, sequenced in a study of T cell responses to AZD1222 COVID-19 vaccine. Method: immunoSEQ multiplex PCR; TCRdb's copy keeps in-frame clones and lacks some. This table has hundreds of thousands of clones, approximately 94% appearing once. Sequenced material: peripheral blood, taken 28 days after the second AZD1222 dose. The receptor set was obtained from an adult who received the AZD1222 COVID-19 vaccine.

The DNA for the CDR3 is TGTGCCAGCAGCCCTCGAGGTAGCGGGGTAGGGGAGACCCAGTACTTC. Its translation: CASSPRGSGVGETQYF. The chain carries TRBV6-2 or TRBV6-3 and TRBJ2-5, with 8 positions matching TRBD2. Germline V CDR1 and CDR2: MNHEY, SVGEGT. V trimming: 6 bases; J trimming: 5 bases; junction bases outside the gene matches: 14. The CDR3 is made up of 16 amino acids.

The genes are TRBV3-1 (or the pseudogene TRBV3-2) and TRBJ1-3; tentatively, D is TRBD1 (5 bases). V lost 4 bases to trimming and J lost 3 bases, with 16 bases between them. Germline CDR1 LGHDT, CDR2 YNNKEL (reference sequence). This CDR3 contains 16 residues. In DNA, the CDR3 is TGTGCCAGCAGCCTAACTTTCCGGGACGGTGGAAACACCATATATTTT. Protein: CASSLTFRDGGNTIYF.

This clone occurred a few times. V usage is TRBV10-3 and J usage is TRBJ1-2; the D gene is possibly TRBD1 (6 bases). This CDR3 is 12 amino acids long. The germline V gene encodes CDR1 ENHRY and CDR2 SYGVKD. For the CDR3, the DNA is TGTGGTACAGGGAATCGGTTGGATGGCTACACCTTC. Translated, it gives CGTGNRLDGYTF.

The chain employs TRBV9 and TRBJ1-5; D gene ambiguous. From germline, CDR1 is SGDLS and CDR2 YYNGEE. The CDR3 loop spans 13 amino acids. Between the trimmed V and J ends, which lost 2 bases and 3 bases, there was a span of 6 bases. As DNA, the CDR3 is TGTGCCAGCAGCGTCGACCCCAATCAGCCCCAGCATTTT. Translated: CASSVDPNQPQHF.

This sequence joins TRBV6-1 and TRBJ2-7; D not certain. CDR3 length equals 14 residues. Trimming shortened V by 2 bases and J by 6 bases, and 14 bases separated the two germline ends. Germline CDR1 MNHNS, CDR2 SASEGT. The CDR3 DNA follows: TGTGCCAGCAGTGAATCTAACCTCCTACGCGAGCAGTACTTC. Its protein product is CASSESNLLREQYF.

The genes are TRBV2 and TRBJ1-5, with D hard to call. Per germline, CDR1 SNHLY and CDR2 FYNNEI. The CDR3 extends over 13 amino acids. V was shortened by 6 bases and J by 3 bases, with 9 bases between the two germline ends. This CDR3 reads CASRDRDNQPQHF. In DNA form, the CDR3 reads TGTGCCAGCAGGGACCGGGACAATCAGCCCCAGCATTTT.

The chain employs TRBV4-1 and TRBJ1-5, with a tentative D call TRBD1 (6 bases). Germline V lookup: CDR1 MGHRA, CDR2 YSYEKL. V was pared by 4 bases and J by 2 bases, with 18 bases between. The CDR3 totals 17 residues. The CDR3 DNA sequence: TGCGCCAGCAGCCTCTCGCCCTCGACAGGACGCAATCAGCCCCAGCATTTT. This encodes CASSLSPSTGRNQPQHF.

This chain uses TRBV2 with TRBJ1-5, with TRBD1 identical over 7 bases. Germline lookup yields CDR1 SNHLY and CDR2 FYNNEI. V was pared by 3 bases and J by 0 bases, with 5 bases of the junction left unmatched. This CDR3 has 16 amino acids. The DNA of the CDR3 is TGTGCCAGCAGTGAGGGACAGAGTTATAGCAATCAGCCCCAGCATTTT. It yields the protein CASSEGQSYSNQPQHF.

Only one count was recorded for this clone. J is TRBJ2-2 and V is TRBV9; TRBD1 or TRBD2 may be the D gene (6 bases each). This CDR3 contains 19 residues. Germline V CDR1 and CDR2: SGDLS, YYNGEE. V lost 4 bases and J 1 base, leaving 23 bases between the germline ends. This chain's CDR3 is CASSPTNLPGAGNTGELFF. In nucleotides, the CDR3 is TGTGCCAGCAGCCCCACTAACCTCCCGGGGGCAGGGAACACCGGGGAGCTGTTTTTT.

The J gene is TRBJ1-1, the V gene TRBV19, with a tentative D call TRBD1 (5 bases). The V gene lost 4 bases and the J gene lost 10 bases, with 19 bases spanning the gap. The CDR3 consists of 14 residues. Germline CDR1 and CDR2: LNHDA and SQIVND (reference sequence). In DNA form, the CDR3 reads TGTGCCAGTAGTAATCCGGGGCATGGGGCCGCAGCTTTCTTT. It encodes CASSNPGHGAAAFF.

The gene calls are TRBV5-5 and TRBJ2-1; D may be TRBD1 (6 bases). CDR3 length: 13 residues. CDR1 SGHKS and CDR2 YYEKEE come from the germline V gene (reference sequence). V dropped 2 bases and J dropped 8 bases, with 11 bases sitting between them. The CDR3 sequence: CASSFRPGDEQFF. The CDR3 region has the DNA TGTGCCAGCAGCTTCCGACCAGGGGATGAGCAGTTCTTC.

CDR3 sequence (DNA): TGCAGTGCTAGTCCCGGGACAGGGGGCGGTGAAAAACTGTTTTTT. This gives the protein CSASPGTGGGEKLFF. The rearrangement joins TRBV20-1 to TRBJ1-4; TRBD1 agrees at 12 bases. Per germline, CDR1 DFQATT and CDR2 SNEGSKA (reference sequence). This CDR3 has 15 residues. V lost 3 bases, J lost 7 bases, and 6 bases stayed unmatched.

The gene calls are TRBV9 and TRBJ2-2; the match to TRBD2 covers 7 bases. CDR1 SGDLS and CDR2 YYNGEE come from the germline V gene. The CDR3 is made up of 17 amino acids. V shed 0 bases and J 1 base; nucleotides not matched to a gene: 6. The CDR3 nucleotides read TGTGCCAGCAGCGTAGAGGGAGCGGGGATGAACACCGGGGAGCTGTTTTTT. Translating gives CASSVEGAGMNTGELFF.

The V call is TRBV30, the J call TRBJ2-7, with D perhaps TRBD2 (5 bases). This CDR3 region has 13 residues. V lost 5 bases and J 1 base, leaving 12 bases between the germline ends. Germline assignment: CDR1 GTSNPN and CDR2 SVGIG (reference sequence). The CDR3 coding sequence is TGTGCCTGGGTTAAGAGGGATTCCTACGAGCAGTACTTC. The encoded protein is CAWVKRDSYEQYF.

This chain connects TRBV7-9 to TRBJ2-7; a possible D gene is TRBD2 (6 bases). The CDR3 is 14 residues long. Trimming shortened V by 5 bases and J by 4 bases, and 15 bases separated the two germline ends. Germline loops: CDR1 SEHNR, CDR2 FQNEAQ (reference sequence). CDR3 region: CASSHGGAGYEQYF. The CDR3 DNA sequence: TGTGCCAGCAGCCACGGAGGGGCAGGGTACGAGCAGTACTTC.

The chain couples TRBV24-1 to TRBJ2-2; D might be TRBD2 (5 bases). Germline V gives CDR1 KGHDR, CDR2 SFDVKD. V was shortened by 9 bases and J by 4 bases, with 14 bases between the two germline ends. The CDR3 contains 14 residues. The CDR3 region has the DNA TGTGCCACCCGAGCGCGGGTGGGCACCGGGGAGCTGTTTTTT. It codes for CATRARVGTGELFF.

A single count supports this clone. The chain joins TRBV19 to TRBJ2-7; no reliable D call. Trimming stripped 3 bases from V and 3 bases from J, with 12 bases between. This CDR3 has 14 amino acids. Germline V gene sequence: CDR1 LNHDA, CDR2 SQIVND (reference sequence). CDR3 sequence (DNA): TGTGCCAGTAGTATTAGCATCAGCGTCTACGAGCAGTACTTC. This codes for CASSISISVYEQYF. Full variable domain (missing parts from reference TRBV19 and TRBJ2-7): DGGITQSPKYLFRKEGQNVTLSCEQNLNHDAMYWYRQDPGQGLRLIYYSQIVNDFQKGDIAEGYSVSREKKESFPLTVTSAQKNPTAFYLCASSISISVYEQYFGPGTRLTVT.

The V and J genes are TRBV5-1 and TRBJ1-1; possibly TRBD1 for D (5 bases). The V gene's germline CDR1 is SGHRS and CDR2 YFSETQ. Trimming shortened V by 4 bases and J by 4 bases, and 14 bases separated the two germline ends. The CDR3 is 14 residues long. The CDR3 DNA reads TGCGCCAGCAGCAGCCCCGACAGATCCACTGAAGCTTTCTTT. This sequence encodes CASSSPDRSTEAFF.